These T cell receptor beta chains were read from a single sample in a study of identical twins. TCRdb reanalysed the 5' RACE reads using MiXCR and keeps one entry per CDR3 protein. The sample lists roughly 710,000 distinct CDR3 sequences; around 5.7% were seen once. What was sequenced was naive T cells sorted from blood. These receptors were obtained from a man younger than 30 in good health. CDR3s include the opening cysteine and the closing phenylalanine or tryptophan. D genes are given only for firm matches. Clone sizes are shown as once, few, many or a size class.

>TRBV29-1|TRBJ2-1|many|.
TGCAGCGTGGAGACAGGCCTACAATACAATGAGCAGTTCTTC
CSVETGLQYNEQFF
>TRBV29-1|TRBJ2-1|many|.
TGCAGCCCTCGGACGGATTCCAATCTCCAGTTCTTC
CSPRTDSNLQFF
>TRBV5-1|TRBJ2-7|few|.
TGCGCCAGCAGCTTGAAGGTATACAGACCCTACGAGCAGTACTTC
CASSLKVYRPYEQYF
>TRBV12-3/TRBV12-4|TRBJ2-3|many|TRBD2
TGTGCCAGCAGCCGTAGCGGGAGGTATAGCACAGATACGCAGTATTTT
CASSRSGRYSTDTQYF
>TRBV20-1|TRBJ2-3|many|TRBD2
TGCAGTGCTCGACGGGAGGACGGCACAGATACGCAGTATTTT
CSARREDGTDTQYF
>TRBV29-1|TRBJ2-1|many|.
TGCAGCGTGAGGGGGAGGGCCCTCTTTAATGAGCAGTTCTTC
CSVRGRALFNEQFF
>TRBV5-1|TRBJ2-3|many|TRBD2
TGCGCCAGCAAGGGACTAGCGATTAGCACAGATACGCAGTATTTT
CASKGLAISTDTQYF
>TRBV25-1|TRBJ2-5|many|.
TGTGCCAGCAGTACCTCTGGGGGCTCCCAAGTTGGCCAGTACTTC
CASSTSGGSQVGQYF
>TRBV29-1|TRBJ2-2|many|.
TGCAGCGTTACCAGGGTTACCGGGGAGCTGTTTTTT
CSVTRVTGELFF
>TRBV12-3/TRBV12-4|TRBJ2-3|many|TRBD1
TGTGCCAGCAGCCCCGAGAACAGGGGAGGCACAGATACGCAGTATTTT
CASSPENRGGTDTQYF